One T cell receptor beta chain is described in this entry. The target antigen is unknown. The data originate from a study of OX40 agonist ivuxolimab in advanced cancers. Study conclusions and caveats: Dosing at 0.1 to 3.0 mg/kg was accompanied by clonal expansion of CD4+ and CD8+ blood T cells by week 6.

Measured with immunoSEQ multiplex PCR; TCRdb has only the in-frame clones, and not every one. The data contain 70,000 to 90,000 clones, around nine tenths of them singletons. The CDR3 has 12 residues. V lost 2 bases to trimming and J lost 6 bases, with 9 bases between them. Germline V gene sequence: CDR1 SGHNT, CDR2 YYREEE (reference sequence). The receptor was isolated from an adult with an advanced solid tumor such as melanoma, head and neck, liver or kidney cancer. The sample here was CD4+ or CD8+ T cells sorted from blood, taken in a trial of the OX40 agonist ivuxolimab. J is TRBJ2-7 and V is TRBV5-4, with D perhaps TRBD1 (6 bases). CDR3: CASSFGRGEQYF. In DNA, the CDR3 is TGTGCCAGCAGCTTTGGCAGGGGCGAGCAGTACTTC. Supplemented by reference TRBV5-4 and TRBJ2-7, the full variable domain reads ETGVTQSPTHLIKTRGQQVTLRCSSQSGHNTVSWYQQALGQGPQFIFQYYREEENGRGNFPPRFSGLQFPNYSSELNVNALELDDSALYLCASSFGRGEQYFGPGTRLTVT.